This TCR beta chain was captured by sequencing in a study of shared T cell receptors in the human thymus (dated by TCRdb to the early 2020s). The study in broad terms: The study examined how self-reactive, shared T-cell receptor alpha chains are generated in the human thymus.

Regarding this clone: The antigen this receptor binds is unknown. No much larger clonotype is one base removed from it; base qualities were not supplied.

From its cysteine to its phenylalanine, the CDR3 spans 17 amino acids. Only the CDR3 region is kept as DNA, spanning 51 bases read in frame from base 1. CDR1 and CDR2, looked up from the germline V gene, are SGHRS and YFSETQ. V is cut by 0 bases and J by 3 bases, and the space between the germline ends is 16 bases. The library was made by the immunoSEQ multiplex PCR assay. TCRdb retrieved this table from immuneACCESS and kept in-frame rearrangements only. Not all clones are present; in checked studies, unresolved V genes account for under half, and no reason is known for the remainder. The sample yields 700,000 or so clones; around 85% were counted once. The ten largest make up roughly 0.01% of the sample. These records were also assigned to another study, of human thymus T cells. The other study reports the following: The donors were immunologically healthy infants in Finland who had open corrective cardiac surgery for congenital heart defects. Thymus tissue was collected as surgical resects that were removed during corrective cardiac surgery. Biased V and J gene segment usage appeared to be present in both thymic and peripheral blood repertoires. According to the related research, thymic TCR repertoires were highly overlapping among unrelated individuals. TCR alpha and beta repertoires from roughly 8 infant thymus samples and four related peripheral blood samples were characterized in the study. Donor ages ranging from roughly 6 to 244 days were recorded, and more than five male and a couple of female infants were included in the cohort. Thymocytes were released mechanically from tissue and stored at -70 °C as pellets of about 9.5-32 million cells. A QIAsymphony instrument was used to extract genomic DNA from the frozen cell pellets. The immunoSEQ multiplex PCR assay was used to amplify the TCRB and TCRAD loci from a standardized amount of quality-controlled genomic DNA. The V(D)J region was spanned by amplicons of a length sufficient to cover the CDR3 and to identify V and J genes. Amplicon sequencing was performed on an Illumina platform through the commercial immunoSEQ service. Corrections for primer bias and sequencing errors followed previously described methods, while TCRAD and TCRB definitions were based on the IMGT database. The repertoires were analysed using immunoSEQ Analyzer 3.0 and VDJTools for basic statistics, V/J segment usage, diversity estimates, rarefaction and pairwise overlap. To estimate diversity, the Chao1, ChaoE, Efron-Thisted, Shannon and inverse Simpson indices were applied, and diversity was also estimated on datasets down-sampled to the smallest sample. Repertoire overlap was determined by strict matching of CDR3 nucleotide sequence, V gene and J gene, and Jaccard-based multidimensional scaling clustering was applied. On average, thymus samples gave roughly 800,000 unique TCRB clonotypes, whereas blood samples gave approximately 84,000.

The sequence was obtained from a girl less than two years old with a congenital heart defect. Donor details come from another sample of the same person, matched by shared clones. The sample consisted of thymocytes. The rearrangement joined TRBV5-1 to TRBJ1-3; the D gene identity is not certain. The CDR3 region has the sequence CASSLAHGGPLGNTIYF. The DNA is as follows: TGCGCCAGCAGCTTGGCTCATGGAGGCCCTCTTGGAAACACCATATATTTT.